These 2 T cell receptor beta chains originate from one sample sequenced in a study of blood T cell repertoires in COVID-19. TCRdb's table, derived via immunoSEQ multiplex PCR, lists solely in-frame clones and lacks some. Among nearly 100,000 clones listed, approximately 84% were seen once. The sample consisted of peripheral blood. All receptors come from a woman in her fifties or sixties with acute or convalescent COVID-19.

The chain recombines TRBV28 with TRBJ2-1; possible D gene TRBD2, 7 bases. V dropped 2 bases and J dropped 6 bases, with 20 bases sitting between them. The germline V gene encodes CDR1 MDHEN and CDR2 SYDVKM. The CDR3 is made up of 17 amino acids. The CDR3 is CASSLPKGGVGSNEQFF. CDR3 DNA sequence: TGTGCCAGCAGTTTACCCAAGGGGGGGGTCGGGTCCAATGAGCAGTTCTTC.

The chain has TRBV7-9 and TRBJ2-4, with D perhaps matching TRBD2 (7 bases). Trimming took 2 bases from V and 3 from J, leaving 14 bases between them. Germline CDR1 is SEHNR and CDR2 is FQNEAQ (reference sequence). The CDR3 extends over 16 amino acids. The CDR3 DNA follows: TGTGCCAGCAGCTTAATGTCGGGGGGCGGCAAAAACATTCAGTACTTC. Translation: CASSLMSGGGKNIQYF.